The clone carrying this T cell receptor beta chain has just one count. At one boundary the junction diverges from the germline segment, which might be a read error. Germline DNA was also extracted, while the blood RNA originated from unsorted whole blood. The sample comes from a study of tumor-infiltrating lymphocytes in primary liver carcinoma. Study-level background: The tumors ranged from about 4 to 10 cm across and fell within stage T1-T3 N0M0.

The CDR3 has 16 amino acids. Germline V gives CDR1 MNHEY, CDR2 SVGEGT. A primer matching the constant region was used to make TCR beta cDNA from approximately 500 ng of total RNA. Three nested multiplex PCR rounds, a slightly modified ARM-PCR, produced the libraries for TCR beta. Use of TRBV1-TRBV30 forward primers with a C-beta reverse primer characterized the first two PCR rounds, which lasted about 9 cycles each. TCRdb reprocessed the multiplex PCR reads with MiXCR, giving one entry per CDR3 protein. There are 250,000 to 400,000 distinct CDR3 sequences in the sample; less than 75% occur only once, and roughly 9% lies in the top ten.

The chain combines TRBV6-2 or TRBV6-3 with TRBJ2-2; 7 bases agree with TRBD2. Sequenced material: peripheral blood. The sequence derives from a man aged 35 to 55 with primary liver carcinoma and hepatitis B virus infection. The CDR3 sequence: CASSLLNPSGGGEPFF. The CDR3 DNA sequence: TGTGCCAGCAGTCTCCTAAATCCTAGCGGTGGCGGGGAGCCGTTTTTT.